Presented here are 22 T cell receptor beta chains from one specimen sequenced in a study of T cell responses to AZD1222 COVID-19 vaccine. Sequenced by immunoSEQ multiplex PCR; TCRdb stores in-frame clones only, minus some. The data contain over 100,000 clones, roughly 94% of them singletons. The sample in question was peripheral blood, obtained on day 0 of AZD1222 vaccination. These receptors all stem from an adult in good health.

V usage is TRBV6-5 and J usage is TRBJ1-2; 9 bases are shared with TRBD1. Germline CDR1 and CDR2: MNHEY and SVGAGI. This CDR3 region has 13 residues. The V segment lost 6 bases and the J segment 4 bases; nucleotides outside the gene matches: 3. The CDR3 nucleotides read TGTGCCAGCAGCACGGGACAGGGCTATGGCTACACCTTC. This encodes CASSTGQGYGYTF.

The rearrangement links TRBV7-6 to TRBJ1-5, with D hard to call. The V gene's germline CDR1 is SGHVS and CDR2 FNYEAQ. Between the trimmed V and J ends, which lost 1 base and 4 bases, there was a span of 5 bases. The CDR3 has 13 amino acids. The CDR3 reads CASSLDTNQPQHF. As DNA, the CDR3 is TGTGCCAGCAGCTTAGATACTAATCAGCCCCAGCATTTT.

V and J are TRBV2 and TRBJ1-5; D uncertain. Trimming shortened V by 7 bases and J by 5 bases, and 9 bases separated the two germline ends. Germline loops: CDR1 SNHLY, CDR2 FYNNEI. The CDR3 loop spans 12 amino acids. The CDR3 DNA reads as TGTGCCAGCATCGGCCGTCATCAGCCCCAGCATTTT. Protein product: CASIGRHQPQHF.

CDR3 residues: CASSHEGTEAFF. CDR3 nucleotides: TGTGCCAGTTCCCACGAGGGCACTGAAGCTTTCTTT. The chain has TRBV19 and TRBJ1-1, with D hard to call. V lost 8 bases and J lost 4, with 11 bases in between. The CDR3 consists of 12 residues. In germline, CDR1 is LNHDA, CDR2 SQIVND (reference sequence).

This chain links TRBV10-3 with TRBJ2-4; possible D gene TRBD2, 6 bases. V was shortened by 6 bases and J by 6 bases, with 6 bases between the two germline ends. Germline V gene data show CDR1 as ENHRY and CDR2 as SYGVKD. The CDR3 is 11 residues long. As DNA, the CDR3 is TGTGCCATCAGCGGGGGAAACATTCAGTACTTC. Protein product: CAISGGNIQYF.

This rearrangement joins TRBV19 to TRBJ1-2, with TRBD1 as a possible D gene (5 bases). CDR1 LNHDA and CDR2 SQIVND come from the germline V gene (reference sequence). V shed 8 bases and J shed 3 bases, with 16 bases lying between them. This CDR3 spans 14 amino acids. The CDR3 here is CASGWGRTDYGYTF. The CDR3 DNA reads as TGTGCCAGTGGGTGGGGCAGGACGGACTATGGCTACACCTTC.

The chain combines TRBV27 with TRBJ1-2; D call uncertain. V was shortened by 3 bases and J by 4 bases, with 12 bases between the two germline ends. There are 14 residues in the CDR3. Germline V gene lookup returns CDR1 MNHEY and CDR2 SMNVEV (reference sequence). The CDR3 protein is CASSLGAGGYGYTF. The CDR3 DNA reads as TGTGCCAGCAGTTTGGGCGCGGGCGGCTATGGCTACACCTTC.

In DNA form, the CDR3 reads TGCAGCGCCCTCGACCGGGACTCTAATTGGGCTTTCTTT. Translation: CSALDRDSNWAFF. The chain links TRBV29-1 to TRBJ1-1, with TRBD1 as a possible D gene (5 bases). Germline CDR1 and CDR2: SQVTM and ANQGSEA. V was pared by 7 bases and J by 11 bases, with 23 bases between. The CDR3 consists of 13 residues.

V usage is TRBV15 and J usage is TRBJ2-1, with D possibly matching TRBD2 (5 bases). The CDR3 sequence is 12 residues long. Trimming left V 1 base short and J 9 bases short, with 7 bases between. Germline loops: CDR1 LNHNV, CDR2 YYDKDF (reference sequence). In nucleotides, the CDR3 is TGTGCCACCAGCAGAGGAGGGAGTGAGCAGTTCTTC. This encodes CATSRGGSEQFF. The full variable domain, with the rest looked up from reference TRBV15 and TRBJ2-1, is DAMVIQNPRYQVTQFGKPVTLSCSQTLNHNVMYWYQQKSSQAPKLLFHYYDKDFNNEADTPDNFQSRRPNTSFCFLDIRSPGLGDTAMYLCATSRGGSEQFFGPGTRLTVL.

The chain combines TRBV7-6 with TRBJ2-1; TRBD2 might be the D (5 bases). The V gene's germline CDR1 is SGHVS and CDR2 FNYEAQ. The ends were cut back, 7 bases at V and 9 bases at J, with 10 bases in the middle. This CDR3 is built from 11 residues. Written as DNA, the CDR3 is TGTGCCAGCACCCTAGGGAGTGAGCAGTTCTTC. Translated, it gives CASTLGSEQFF.

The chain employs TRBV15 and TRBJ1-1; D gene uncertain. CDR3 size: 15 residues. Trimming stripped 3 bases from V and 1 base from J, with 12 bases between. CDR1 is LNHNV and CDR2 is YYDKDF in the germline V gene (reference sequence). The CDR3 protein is CATSSGRRENTEAFF. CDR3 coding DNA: TGTGCCACCAGCAGCGGGAGACGGGAGAACACTGAAGCTTTCTTT.

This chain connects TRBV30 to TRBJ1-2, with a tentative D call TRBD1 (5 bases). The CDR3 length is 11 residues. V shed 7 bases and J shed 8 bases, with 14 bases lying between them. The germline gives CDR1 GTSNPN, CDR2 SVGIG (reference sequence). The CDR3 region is CAFRGPGGYTF. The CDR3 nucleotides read TGTGCCTTCCGGGGCCCGGGAGGCTACACCTTC.

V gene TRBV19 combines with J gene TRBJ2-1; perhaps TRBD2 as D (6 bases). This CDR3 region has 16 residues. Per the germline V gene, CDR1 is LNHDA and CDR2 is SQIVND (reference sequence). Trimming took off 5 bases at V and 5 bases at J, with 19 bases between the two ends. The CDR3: CASSLGDSPRNNEQFF. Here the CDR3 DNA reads TGTGCCAGTAGTTTGGGGGACTCCCCCCGGAACAATGAGCAGTTCTTC.

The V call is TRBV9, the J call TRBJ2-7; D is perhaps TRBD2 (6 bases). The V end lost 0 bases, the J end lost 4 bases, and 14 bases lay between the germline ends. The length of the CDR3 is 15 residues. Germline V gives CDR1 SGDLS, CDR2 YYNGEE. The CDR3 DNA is TGTGCCAGCAGCGTAGGGGATAGCGGCACTTACGAGCAGTACTTC. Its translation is CASSVGDSGTYEQYF.

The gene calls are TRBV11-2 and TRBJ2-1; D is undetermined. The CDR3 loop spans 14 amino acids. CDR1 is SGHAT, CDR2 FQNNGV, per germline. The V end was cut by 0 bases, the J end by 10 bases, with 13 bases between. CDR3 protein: CASSLEVAFGEQFF. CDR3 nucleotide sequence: TGTGCCAGCAGCTTAGAGGTGGCTTTTGGCGAGCAGTTCTTC.

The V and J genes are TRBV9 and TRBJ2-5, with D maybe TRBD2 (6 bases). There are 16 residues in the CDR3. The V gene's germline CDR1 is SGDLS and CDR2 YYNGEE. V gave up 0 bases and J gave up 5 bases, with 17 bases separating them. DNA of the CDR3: TGTGCCAGCAGCGTAGGGGCATGGGGGGTCGGGGAGACCCAGTACTTC. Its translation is CASSVGAWGVGETQYF.

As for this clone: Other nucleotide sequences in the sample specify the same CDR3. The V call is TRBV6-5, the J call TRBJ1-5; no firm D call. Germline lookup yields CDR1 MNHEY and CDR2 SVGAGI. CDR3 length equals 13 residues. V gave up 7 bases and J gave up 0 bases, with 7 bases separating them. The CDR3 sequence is CASKIDSNQPQHF. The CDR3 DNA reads TGTGCCAGCAAAATCGATAGCAATCAGCCCCAGCATTTT.

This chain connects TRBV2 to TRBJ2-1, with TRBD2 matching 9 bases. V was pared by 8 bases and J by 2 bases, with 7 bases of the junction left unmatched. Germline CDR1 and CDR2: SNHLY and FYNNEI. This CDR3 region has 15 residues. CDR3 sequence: CASASLAGAYNEQFF. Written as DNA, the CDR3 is TGTGCCAGCGCCTCCTTAGCGGGAGCCTACAATGAGCAGTTCTTC. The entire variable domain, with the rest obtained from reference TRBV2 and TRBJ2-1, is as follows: EPEVTQTPSHQVTQMGQEVILRCVPISNHLYFYWYRQILGQKVEFLVSFYNNEISEKSEIFDDQFSVERPDGSNFTLKIRSTKLEDSAMYFCASASLAGAYNEQFFGPGTRLTVL.

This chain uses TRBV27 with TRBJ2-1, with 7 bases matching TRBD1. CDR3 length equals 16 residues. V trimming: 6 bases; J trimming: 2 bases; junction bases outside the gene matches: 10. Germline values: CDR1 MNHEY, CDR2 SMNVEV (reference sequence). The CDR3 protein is CASRQERGPPYNEQFF. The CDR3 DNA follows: TGTGCCAGCAGACAGGAAAGGGGGCCCCCCTACAATGAGCAGTTCTTC.

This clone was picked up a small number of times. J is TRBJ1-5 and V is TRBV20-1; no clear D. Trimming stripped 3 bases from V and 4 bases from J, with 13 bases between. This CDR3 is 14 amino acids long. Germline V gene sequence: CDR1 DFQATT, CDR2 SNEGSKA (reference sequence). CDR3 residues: CSASNPNGNQPQHF. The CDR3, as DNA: TGCAGTGCTAGTAACCCCAATGGGAATCAGCCCCAGCATTTT.

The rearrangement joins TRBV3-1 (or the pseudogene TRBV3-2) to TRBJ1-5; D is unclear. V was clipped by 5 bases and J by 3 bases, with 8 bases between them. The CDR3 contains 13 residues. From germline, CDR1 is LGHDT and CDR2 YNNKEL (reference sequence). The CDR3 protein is CASSFGDNQPQHF. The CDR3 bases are TGTGCCAGCAGCTTCGGGGACAATCAGCCCCAGCATTTT.

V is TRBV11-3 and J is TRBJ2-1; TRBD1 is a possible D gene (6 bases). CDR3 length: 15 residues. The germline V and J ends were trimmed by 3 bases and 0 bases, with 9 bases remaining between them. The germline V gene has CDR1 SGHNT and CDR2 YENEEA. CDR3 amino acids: CASSLDRSSYNEQFF. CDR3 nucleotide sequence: TGTGCCAGCAGCTTGGACAGAAGCTCCTACAATGAGCAGTTCTTC.